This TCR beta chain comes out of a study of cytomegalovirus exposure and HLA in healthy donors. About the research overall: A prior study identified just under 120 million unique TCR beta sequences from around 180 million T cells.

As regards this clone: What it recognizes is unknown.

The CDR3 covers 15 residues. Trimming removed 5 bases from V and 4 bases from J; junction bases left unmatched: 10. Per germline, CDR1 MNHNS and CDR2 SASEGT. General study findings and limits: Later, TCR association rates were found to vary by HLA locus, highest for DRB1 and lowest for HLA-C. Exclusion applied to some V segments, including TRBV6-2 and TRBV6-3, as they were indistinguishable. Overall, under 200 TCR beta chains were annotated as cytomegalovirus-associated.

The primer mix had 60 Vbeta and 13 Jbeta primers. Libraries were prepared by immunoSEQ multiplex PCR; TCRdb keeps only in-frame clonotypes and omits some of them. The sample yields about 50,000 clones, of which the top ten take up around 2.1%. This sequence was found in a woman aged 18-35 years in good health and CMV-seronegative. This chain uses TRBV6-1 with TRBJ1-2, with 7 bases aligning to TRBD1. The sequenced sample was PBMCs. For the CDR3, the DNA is TGTGCCAGCAGTAAGACAGGGTTGACGGGCTATGGCTACACCTTC. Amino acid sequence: CASSKTGLTGYGYTF.